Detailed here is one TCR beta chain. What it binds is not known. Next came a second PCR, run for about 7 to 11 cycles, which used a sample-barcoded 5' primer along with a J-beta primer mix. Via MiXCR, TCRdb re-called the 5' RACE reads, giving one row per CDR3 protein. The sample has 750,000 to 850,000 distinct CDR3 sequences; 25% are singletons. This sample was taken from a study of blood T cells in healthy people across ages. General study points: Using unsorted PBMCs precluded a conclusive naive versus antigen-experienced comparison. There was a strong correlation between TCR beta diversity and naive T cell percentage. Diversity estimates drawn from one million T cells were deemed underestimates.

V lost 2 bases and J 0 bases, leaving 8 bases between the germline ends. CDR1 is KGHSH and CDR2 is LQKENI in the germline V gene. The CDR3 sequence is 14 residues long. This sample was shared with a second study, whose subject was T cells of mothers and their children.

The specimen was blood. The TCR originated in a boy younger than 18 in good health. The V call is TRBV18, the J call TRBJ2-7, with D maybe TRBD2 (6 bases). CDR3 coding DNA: TGTGCCAGCTCACCATTCGGGAGCTCCTACGAGCAGTACTTC. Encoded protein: CASSPFGSSYEQYF.